Given below is one TCR beta chain in context. Amplification used 60 Vbeta primers and 13 Jbeta primers. Sequencing used immunoSEQ multiplex PCR; TCRdb keeps in-frame clones, though not all of them. The sample data list about 130,000 clones. V lost 6 bases, J lost 0 bases, and 9 bases lay in between. Germline V gene sequence: CDR1 SGDLS, CDR2 YYNGEE. The CDR3 sequence is 14 residues long. This sample is part of a study of cytomegalovirus exposure and HLA in healthy donors. The chain employs TRBV9 and TRBJ2-2; D ambiguous. The specimen sequenced was PBMCs. The receptor was derived from a woman aged 40 to 50 in good health and CMV-seropositive. The CDR3 region is CASTQNTNTGELFF. CDR3 sequence (DNA): TGTGCCAGCACACAGAATACGAACACCGGGGAGCTGTTTTTT.